This TCR beta chain was obtained from a study of cytomegalovirus exposure and HLA in healthy donors. Study-level information: The 120 validation repertoires used the same platform as the 550 to 800 first-cohort repertoires (as reported by a later analysis).

Assay used: immunoSEQ multiplex PCR; TCRdb lists only in-frame clones, some missing. The repertoire has about 100,000 clones, almost 96% of them found once; the top ten carry roughly 0.67%. Points from the study as a whole: The study labeled more than 150 TCR beta chains cytomegalovirus-associated. Across donors, most TCRs were seen rarely, yet some public ones were widespread.

Unmatched junction bases numbered 7, after V lost 5 bases and J lost 6 bases. CDR3 length: 15 amino acids. From germline, CDR1 is MNHNS and CDR2 SASEGT. With respect to this clone: Antigen specificity is unknown.

The sequencing input was PBMCs. The receptor was isolated from a woman under 30 in good health and CMV-seronegative. This sequence joins TRBV6-1 and TRBJ2-2; TRBD2 matches at 9 bases. The CDR3 here is CASSNLAGHAGELFF. CDR3 bases: TGTGCCAGCAGTAACCTAGCGGGGCACGCCGGGGAGCTGTTTTTT.